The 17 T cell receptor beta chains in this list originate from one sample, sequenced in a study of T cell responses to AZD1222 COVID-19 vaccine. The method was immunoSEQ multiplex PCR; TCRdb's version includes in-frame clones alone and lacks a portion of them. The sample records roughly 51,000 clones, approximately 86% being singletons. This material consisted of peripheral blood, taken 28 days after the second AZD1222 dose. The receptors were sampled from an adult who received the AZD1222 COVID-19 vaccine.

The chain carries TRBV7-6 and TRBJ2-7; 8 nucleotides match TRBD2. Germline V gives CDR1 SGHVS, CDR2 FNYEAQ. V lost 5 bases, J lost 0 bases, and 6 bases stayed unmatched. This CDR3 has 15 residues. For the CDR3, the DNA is TGTGCCAGCAGCCAGGTAGCGGGAAGCTCCTACGAGCAGTACTTC. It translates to CASSQVAGSSYEQYF.

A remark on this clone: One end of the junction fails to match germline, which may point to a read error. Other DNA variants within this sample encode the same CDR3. The chain's CDR3 is CASSLTVGGRGYGYTF. In DNA, the CDR3 is TGTGCTAGCAGTTTAACCGTTGGGGGCAGGGGTTATGGCTACACCTTC. V and J are TRBV28 and TRBJ1-2; the D gene is possibly TRBD1 (6 bases). Germline-derived CDR1 and CDR2 are MDHEN and SYDVKM. This CDR3 contains 16 residues.

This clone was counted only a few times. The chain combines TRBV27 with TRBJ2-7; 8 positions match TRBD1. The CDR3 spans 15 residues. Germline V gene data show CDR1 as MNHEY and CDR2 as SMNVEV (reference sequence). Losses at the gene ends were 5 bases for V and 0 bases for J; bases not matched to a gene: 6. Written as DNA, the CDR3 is TGTGCCAGCAGTCAGGGGGCAGCCGCCTCCTACGAGCAGTACTTC. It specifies CASSQGAAASYEQYF.

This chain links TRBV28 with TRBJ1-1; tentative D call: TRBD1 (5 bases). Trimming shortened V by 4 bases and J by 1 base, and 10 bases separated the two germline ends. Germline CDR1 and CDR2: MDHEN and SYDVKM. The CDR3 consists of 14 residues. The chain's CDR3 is CASSWGPRNTEAFF. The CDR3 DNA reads TGTGCCAGCAGTTGGGGCCCGAGGAACACTGAAGCTTTCTTT. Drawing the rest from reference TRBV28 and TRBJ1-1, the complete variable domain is DVKVTQSSRYLVKRTGEKVFLECVQDMDHENMFWYRQDPGLGLRLIYFSYDVKMKEKGDIPEGYSVSREKKERFSLILESASTNQTSMYLCASSWGPRNTEAFFGQGTRLTVV.

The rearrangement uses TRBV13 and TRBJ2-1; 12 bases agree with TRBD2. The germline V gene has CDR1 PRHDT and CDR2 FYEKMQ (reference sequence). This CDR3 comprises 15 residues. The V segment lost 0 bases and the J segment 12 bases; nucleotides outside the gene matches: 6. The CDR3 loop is CASSLGRTSGNRQFF. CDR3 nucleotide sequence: TGTGCCAGCAGCTTAGGGAGGACTAGCGGGAACCGGCAGTTCTTC.

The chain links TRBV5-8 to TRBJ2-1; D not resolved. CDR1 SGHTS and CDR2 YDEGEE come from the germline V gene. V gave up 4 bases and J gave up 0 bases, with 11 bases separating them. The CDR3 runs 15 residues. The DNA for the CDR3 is TGTGCCAGCAGCCCGCCCTCGTTCTCCTACAATGAGCAGTTCTTC. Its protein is CASSPPSFSYNEQFF.

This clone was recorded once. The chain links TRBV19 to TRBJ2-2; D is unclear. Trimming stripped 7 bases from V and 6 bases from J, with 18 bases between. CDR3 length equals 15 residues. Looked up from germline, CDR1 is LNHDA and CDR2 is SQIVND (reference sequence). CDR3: CASTSSGTRPGELFF. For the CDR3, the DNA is TGTGCCAGTACCTCATCTGGAACCCGGCCCGGGGAGCTGTTTTTT.

The chain's CDR3 is CASRDSWNTEAFF. In DNA, the CDR3 is TGCGCCAGCAGGGACAGTTGGAACACTGAAGCTTTCTTT. V and J are TRBV10-1 and TRBJ1-1; D perhaps matches TRBD1 (6 bases). The germline V gene encodes CDR1 WNHNN and CDR2 SYGVQD (reference sequence). The CDR3 is 13 residues long. V was shortened by 6 bases and J by 1 base, with 9 bases between the two germline ends.

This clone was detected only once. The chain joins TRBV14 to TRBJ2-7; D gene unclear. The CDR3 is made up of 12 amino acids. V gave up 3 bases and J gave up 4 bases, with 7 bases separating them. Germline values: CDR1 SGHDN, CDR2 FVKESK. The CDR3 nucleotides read TGTGCCAGCAGCCATAATGGTTACGAGCAGTACTTC. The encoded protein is CASSHNGYEQYF.

CDR3 region: CASSPRTGGEKLFF. The CDR3 nucleotides are TGTGCCAGCAGCCCCCGGACAGGGGGTGAAAAACTGTTTTTT. This chain uses TRBV7-2 with TRBJ1-4; 10 bases are shared with TRBD1. Germline-derived CDR1 and CDR2 are SGHTA and FQGNSA. The ends lost 5 bases at V and 7 bases at J; junction bases unmatched: 4. The CDR3 is 14 residues long. The full variable domain, rest sourced from reference TRBV7-2 and TRBJ1-4, is GAGVSQSPSNKVTEKGKDVELRCDPISGHTALYWYRQSLGQGLEFLIYFQGNSAPDKSGLPSDRFSAERTGGSVSTLTIQRTQQEDSAVYLCASSPRTGGEKLFFGSGTQLSVL.

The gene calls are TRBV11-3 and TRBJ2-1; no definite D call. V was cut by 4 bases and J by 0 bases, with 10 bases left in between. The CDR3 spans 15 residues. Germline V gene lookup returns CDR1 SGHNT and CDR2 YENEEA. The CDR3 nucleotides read TGTGCCAGCAGCTCCGACGGGTCCTCCTACAATGAGCAGTTCTTC. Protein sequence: CASSSDGSSYNEQFF.

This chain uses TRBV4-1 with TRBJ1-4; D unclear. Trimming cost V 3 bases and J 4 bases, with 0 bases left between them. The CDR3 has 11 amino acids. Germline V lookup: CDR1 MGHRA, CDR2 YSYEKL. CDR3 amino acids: CASSHNEKLFF. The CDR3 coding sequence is TGCGCCAGCAGCCATAATGAAAAACTGTTTTTT.

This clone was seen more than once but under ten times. The chain's CDR3 is CASSFRPSGNTIYF. CDR3 bases: TGTGCCAGCAGTTTCCGCCCTTCCGGAAACACCATATATTTT. This chain uses TRBV27 with TRBJ1-3, with D unclear. This CDR3 contains 14 residues. CDR1 is MNHEY and CDR2 is SMNVEV in the germline V gene (reference sequence). The V end lost 3 bases, the J end lost 4 bases, and 10 bases lay between the germline ends.

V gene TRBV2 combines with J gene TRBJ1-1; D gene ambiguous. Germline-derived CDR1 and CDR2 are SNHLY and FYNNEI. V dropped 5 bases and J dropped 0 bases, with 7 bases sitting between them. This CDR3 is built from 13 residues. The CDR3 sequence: CASSSGMNTEAFF. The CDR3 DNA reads TGTGCCAGCAGTAGCGGGATGAACACTGAAGCTTTCTTT.

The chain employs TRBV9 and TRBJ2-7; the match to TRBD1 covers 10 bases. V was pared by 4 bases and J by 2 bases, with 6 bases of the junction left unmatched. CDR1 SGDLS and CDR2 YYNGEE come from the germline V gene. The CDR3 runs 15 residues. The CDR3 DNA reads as TGTGCCAGCAGCCCCCGGACAGGGGGACCCTACGAGCAGTACTTC. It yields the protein CASSPRTGGPYEQYF.

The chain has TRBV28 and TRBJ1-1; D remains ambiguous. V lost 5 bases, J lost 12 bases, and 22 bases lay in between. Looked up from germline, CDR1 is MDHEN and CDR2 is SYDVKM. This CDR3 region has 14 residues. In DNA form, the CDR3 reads TGTGCCAGCAGTAACGCGGGGAGACAACAAGGGACTTTCTTT. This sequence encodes CASSNAGRQQGTFF.

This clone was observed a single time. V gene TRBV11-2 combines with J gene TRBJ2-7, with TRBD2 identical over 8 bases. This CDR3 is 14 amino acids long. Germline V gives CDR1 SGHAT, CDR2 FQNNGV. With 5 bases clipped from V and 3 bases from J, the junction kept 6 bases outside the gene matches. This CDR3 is CASSPSSGSYEQYF. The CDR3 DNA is TGTGCCAGCAGCCCCTCGAGCGGGAGCTACGAGCAGTACTTC.